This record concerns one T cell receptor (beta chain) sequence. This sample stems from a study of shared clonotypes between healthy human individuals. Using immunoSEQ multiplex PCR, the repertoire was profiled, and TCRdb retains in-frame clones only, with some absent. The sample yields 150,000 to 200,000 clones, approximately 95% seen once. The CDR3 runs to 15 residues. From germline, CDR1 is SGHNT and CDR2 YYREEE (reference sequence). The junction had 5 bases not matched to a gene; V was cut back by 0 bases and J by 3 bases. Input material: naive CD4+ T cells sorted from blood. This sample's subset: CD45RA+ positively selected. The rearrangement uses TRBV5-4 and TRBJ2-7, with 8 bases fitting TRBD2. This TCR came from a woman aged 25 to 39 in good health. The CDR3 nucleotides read TGTGCCAGCAGCTTGGGGACAAGCGGGAGCTACGAGCAGTACTTC. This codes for CASSLGTSGSYEQYF. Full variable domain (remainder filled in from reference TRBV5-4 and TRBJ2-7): ETGVTQSPTHLIKTRGQQVTLRCSSQSGHNTVSWYQQALGQGPQFIFQYYREEENGRGNFPPRFSGLQFPNYSSELNVNALELDDSALYLCASSLGTSGSYEQYFGPGTRLTVT.